A selection of T cell receptor beta chains follows, all from one sample in a study of blood T cell dynamics during melanoma immunotherapy. The repertoire was sequenced with immunoSEQ multiplex PCR; TCRdb's copy has only in-frame clones and lacks some. The data hold approximately 9,600 clones, with 75% to 90% observed a single time. Here the sequenced sample was blood, taken from a patient treated with checkpoint blockade. The receptors were gathered from a human donor with melanoma. Both conserved end residues are part of each CDR3. The D gene is left open where the match is weak. Rows may omit the clone size; those that give it use once, few, many or a size class.

size | J | D | V | CDR3 | DNA
- | TRBJ1-5 | - | TRBV6-1 | CASSEAIGDPQPQHF | TGTGCCAGCAGTGAAGCGATAGGGGATCCTCAGCCCCAGCATTTT
- | TRBJ1-3 | - | TRBV7-6 | CASSLTHDSSGNTIYF | TGTGCCAGCAGCTTAACCCACGACAGCTCTGGAAACACCATATATTTT
- | TRBJ1-4 | - | TRBV9 | CASSVGGGTNEKLFF | TGTGCCAGCAGCGTAGGAGGGGGAACTAATGAAAAACTGTTTTTT
- | TRBJ2-7 | TRBD2 | TRBV18 | CASSARLADSYEQYF | TGTGCCAGCTCAGCACGACTAGCGGACTCCTACGAGCAGTACTTC
- | TRBJ1-2 | - | TRBV28 | CASSKSGFYGYTF | TGTGCCAGCAGCAAGTCGGGTTTCTATGGCTACACCTTC
- | TRBJ2-3 | - | TRBV5-1 | CASSLGGNQGTDTQYF | TGCGCCAGCAGCTTGGGGGGTAACCAGGGCACAGATACGCAGTATTTT
- | TRBJ2-7 | - | TRBV4-2 | CASSPTAGAGNYEQYF | TGTGCCAGCAGCCCCACGGCTGGGGCGGGCAACTACGAGCAGTACTTC
- | TRBJ2-7 | TRBD1 | TRBV7-2 | CATRTGIYEQYF | TGTGCCACCCGGACAGGGATATACGAGCAGTACTTC
- | TRBJ2-1 | - | TRBV2 | CASRGGSSYNEQFF | TGTGCCAGCAGAGGCGGAAGCTCCTACAATGAGCAGTTCTTC
once | TRBJ2-7 | - | TRBV7-2 | CASSPSGTTLYEQYF | TGTGCCAGCAGCCCTAGTGGGACCACGCTTTACGAGCAGTACTTC
- | TRBJ1-5 | - | TRBV5-1 | CASSWDGYSNQPQHF | TGCGCCAGCAGCTGGGACGGCTATAGCAATCAGCCCCAGCATTTT
- | TRBJ2-3 | TRBD2 | TRBV5-4 | CASSLFREGTDTQYF | TGTGCCAGCAGCTTGTTCCGGGAGGGGACAGATACGCAGTATTTT
- | TRBJ1-2 | - | TRBV19 | CASKEAPLYGYTF | TGTGCCAGTAAAGAGGCACCACTATATGGCTACACCTTC
- | TRBJ2-1 | - | TRBV10-2 | CASSGGDTEQFF | TGCGCCAGCAGTGGGGGGGATACGGAGCAGTTCTTC
- | TRBJ1-2 | - | TRBV18 | CASSPLSGSDGYTF | TGTGCCAGCTCACCATTGTCGGGATCTGACGGCTACACCTTC
- | TRBJ1-6 | - | TRBV6-5 | CASSYGLGPGSPLHF | TGTGCCAGCAGTTACGGGCTGGGCCCCGGGAGCCCCCTCCACTTT
- | TRBJ1-4 | TRBD1 | TRBV19 | CASSIQGAQKLFF | TGTGCCAGTAGTATACAGGGGGCTCAAAAACTGTTTTTT
- | TRBJ1-1 | TRBD1 | TRBV4-2 | CASSHWDRVTEAFF | TGTGCCAGCAGCCATTGGGACAGGGTGACTGAAGCTTTCTTT
- | TRBJ2-1 | TRBD2 | TRBV13 | CASSLGTSGHNEQFF | TGTGCCAGCAGCTTAGGGACTAGCGGCCACAATGAGCAGTTCTTC
- | TRBJ2-1 | TRBD2 | TRBV19 | CASSIGSTSGRPLYNEQFF | TGTGCCAGTAGTATAGGTAGCACTAGCGGGAGGCCACTATACAATGAGCAGTTCTTC
- | TRBJ2-3 | TRBD2 | TRBV4-3 | CASSRATAGGPGDTQYF | TGCGCCAGCAGCCGCGCTACAGCGGGAGGGCCGGGAGATACGCAGTATTTT
- | TRBJ2-7 | TRBD1 | TRBV18 | CASSPGTGPNEQYF | TGTGCCAGCTCACCAGGGACAGGGCCCAACGAGCAGTACTTC
- | TRBJ1-2 | - | TRBV6-6 | CASSYLTGGYTF | TGTGCCAGCAGTTACCTGACTGGGGGCTACACCTTC
- | TRBJ2-5 | - | TRBV5-1 | CASSFPDPRETQYF | TGCGCCAGCAGCTTTCCGGACCCAAGAGAGACCCAGTACTTC
- | TRBJ2-5 | - | TRBV11-2 | CASSLGETQYF | TGTGCCAGCAGCTTAGGGGAGACCCAGTACTTC
- | TRBJ2-5 | - | TRBV18 | CASSPPHGQETQYF | TGTGCCAGCTCACCACCGCACGGCCAAGAGACCCAGTACTTC
- | TRBJ2-1 | TRBD2 | TRBV6-1 | CASWGLAGEEQFF | TGTGCCAGCTGGGGACTAGCGGGAGAAGAGCAGTTCTTC
- | TRBJ2-2 | - | TRBV7-2 | CASSSLPQGLGELFF | TGTGCCAGCAGCTCCCTGCCCCAGGGACTCGGGGAGCTGTTTTTT
- | TRBJ2-1 | TRBD2 | TRBV29-1 | CSAGTSGRASYNEQFF | TGCAGCGCCGGGACTAGCGGGAGGGCCTCCTACAATGAGCAGTTCTTC
- | TRBJ2-7 | TRBD2 | TRBV7-2 | CASSRGGYYEQYF | TGTGCCAGCAGCCGGGGGGGTTATTACGAGCAGTACTTC
once | TRBJ2-7 | - | TRBV28 | CASTGTAGYEQYF | TGTGCCAGCACCGGGACGGCGGGCTACGAGCAGTACTTC
- | TRBJ2-1 | - | TRBV5-6 | CASSSPESSYNEQFF | TGTGCCAGCAGCTCCCCGGAAAGCTCCTACAATGAGCAGTTCTTC
- | TRBJ2-3 | - | TRBV29-1 | CSVRDRRTDTQYF | TGCAGCGTTCGGGACCGACGCACAGATACGCAGTATTTT
- | TRBJ1-2 | - | TRBV5-8 | CASSLASGRGNYGYTF | TGTGCCAGCAGCTTGGCTTCCGGCAGGGGAAACTATGGCTACACCTTC
- | TRBJ2-3 | - | TRBV4-1 | CASSQVGSLGADTQYF | TGCGCCAGCAGCCAAGTTGGATCCCTCGGCGCAGATACGCAGTATTTT
- | TRBJ1-5 | - | TRBV28 | CASSLDSHLNQPQHF | TGTGCCAGCAGTTTGGACAGCCACCTAAATCAGCCCCAGCATTTT
- | TRBJ1-5 | - | TRBV6-5 | CASSRDLTPGQPQHF | TGTGCCAGCAGCCGGGACCTCACTCCGGGGCAGCCCCAGCATTTT
- | TRBJ1-2 | - | TRBV7-2 | CASSLAGQEGHYGYTF | TGTGCCAGCAGCTTAGCTGGGCAGGAGGGGCACTATGGCTACACCTTC